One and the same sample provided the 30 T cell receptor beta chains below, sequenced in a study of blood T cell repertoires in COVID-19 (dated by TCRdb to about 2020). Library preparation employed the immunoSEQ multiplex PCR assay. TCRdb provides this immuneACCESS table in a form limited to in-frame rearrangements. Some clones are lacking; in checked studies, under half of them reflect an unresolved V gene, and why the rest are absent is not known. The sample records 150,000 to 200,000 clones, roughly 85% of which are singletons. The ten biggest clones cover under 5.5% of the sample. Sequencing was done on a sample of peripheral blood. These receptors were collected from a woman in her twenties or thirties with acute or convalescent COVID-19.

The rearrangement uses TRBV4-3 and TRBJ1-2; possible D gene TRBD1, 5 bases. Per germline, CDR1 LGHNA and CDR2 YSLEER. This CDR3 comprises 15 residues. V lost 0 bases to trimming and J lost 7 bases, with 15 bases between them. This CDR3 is CASSQDLMTAGGYTF. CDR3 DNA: TGCGCCAGCAGCCAAGATCTTATGACAGCGGGTGGCTACACCTTC.

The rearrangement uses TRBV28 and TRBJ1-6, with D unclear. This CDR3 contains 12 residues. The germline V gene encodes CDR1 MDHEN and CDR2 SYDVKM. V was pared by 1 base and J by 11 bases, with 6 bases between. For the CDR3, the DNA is TGTGCCAGCAGTTTATCCCTTCCACCCCTCCACTTT. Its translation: CASSLSLPPLHF.

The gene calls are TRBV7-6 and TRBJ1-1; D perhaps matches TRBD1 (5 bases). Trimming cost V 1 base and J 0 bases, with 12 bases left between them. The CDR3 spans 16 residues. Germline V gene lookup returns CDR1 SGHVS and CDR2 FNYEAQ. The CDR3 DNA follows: TGTGCCAGCAGCTTAGGACAGAATTCCATGAACACTGAAGCTTTCTTT. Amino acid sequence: CASSLGQNSMNTEAFF.

This CDR3 reads CASSPHSRGTDTQYF. In DNA form, the CDR3 reads TGTGCCAGCAGCCCTCACAGCAGGGGCACAGATACGCAGTATTTT. V gene TRBV11-2 combines with J gene TRBJ2-3, with D perhaps TRBD1 (5 bases). The V end lost 5 bases, the J end lost 1 base, and 13 bases lay between the germline ends. The CDR3 has 15 amino acids. In germline, CDR1 is SGHAT, CDR2 FQNNGV.

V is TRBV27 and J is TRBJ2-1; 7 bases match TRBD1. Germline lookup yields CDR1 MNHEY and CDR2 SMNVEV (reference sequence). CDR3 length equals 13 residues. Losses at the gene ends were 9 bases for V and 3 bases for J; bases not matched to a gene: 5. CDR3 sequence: CASTGTDYNEQFF. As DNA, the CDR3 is TGTGCCAGTACCGGGACAGACTACAATGAGCAGTTCTTC.

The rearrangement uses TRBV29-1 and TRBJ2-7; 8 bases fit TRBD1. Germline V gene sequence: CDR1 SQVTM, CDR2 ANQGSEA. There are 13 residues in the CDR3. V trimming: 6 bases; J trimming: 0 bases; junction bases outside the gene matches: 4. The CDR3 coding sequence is TGCAGCGTAAGACAGGGGAGCTCCTACGAGCAGTACTTC. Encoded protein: CSVRQGSSYEQYF.

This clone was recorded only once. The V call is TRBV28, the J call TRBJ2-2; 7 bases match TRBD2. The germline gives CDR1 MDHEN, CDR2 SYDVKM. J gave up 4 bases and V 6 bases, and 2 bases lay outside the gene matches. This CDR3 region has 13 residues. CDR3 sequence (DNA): TGTGCCAGCAGAGGCGGGAGCACCGGGGAGCTGTTTTTT. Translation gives CASRGGSTGELFF.

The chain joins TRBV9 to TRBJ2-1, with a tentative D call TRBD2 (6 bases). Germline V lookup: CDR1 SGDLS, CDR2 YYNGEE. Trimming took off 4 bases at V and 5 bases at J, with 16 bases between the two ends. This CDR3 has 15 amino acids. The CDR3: CASSPRDSLNNEQFF. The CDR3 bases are TGTGCCAGCAGCCCCCGGGACTCTCTCAACAATGAGCAGTTCTTC. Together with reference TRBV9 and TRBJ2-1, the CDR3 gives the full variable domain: DSGVTQTPKHLITATGQRVTLRCSPRSGDLSVYWYQQSLDQGLQFLIQYYNGEERAKGNILERFSAQQFPDLHSELNLSSLELGDSALYFCASSPRDSLNNEQFFGPGTRLTVL.

The CDR3 sequence: CASSSFQGGEQYF. CDR3 nucleotides: TGTGCCAGCAGCTCATTCCAGGGTGGCGAGCAGTACTTC. This chain joins TRBV6-2 or TRBV6-3 and TRBJ2-7, with a weak D call TRBD1 (5 bases). CDR1 and CDR2 (germline): MNHEY, SVGEGT. Trimming cost V 6 bases and J 6 bases, with 15 bases left between them. The length of the CDR3 is 13 residues.

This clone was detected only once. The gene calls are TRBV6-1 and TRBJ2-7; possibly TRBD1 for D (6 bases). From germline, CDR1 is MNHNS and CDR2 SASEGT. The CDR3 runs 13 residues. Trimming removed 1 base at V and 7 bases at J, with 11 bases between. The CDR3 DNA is TGTGCCAGCAGTGAAGGACAGGTGGGGGAGCAGTACTTC. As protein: CASSEGQVGEQYF.

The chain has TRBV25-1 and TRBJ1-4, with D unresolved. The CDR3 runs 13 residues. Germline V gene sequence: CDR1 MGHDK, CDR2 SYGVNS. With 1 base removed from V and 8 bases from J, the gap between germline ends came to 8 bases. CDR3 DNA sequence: TGTGCCAGCAGTGAATGGCATAGCGAAAAACTGTTTTTT. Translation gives CASSEWHSEKLFF. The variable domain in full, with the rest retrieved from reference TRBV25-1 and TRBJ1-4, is EADIYQTPRYLVIGTGKKITLECSQTMGHDKMYWYQQDPGMELHLIHYSYGVNSTEKGDLSSESTVSRIRTEHFPLTLESARPSHTSQYLCASSEWHSEKLFFGSGTQLSVL.

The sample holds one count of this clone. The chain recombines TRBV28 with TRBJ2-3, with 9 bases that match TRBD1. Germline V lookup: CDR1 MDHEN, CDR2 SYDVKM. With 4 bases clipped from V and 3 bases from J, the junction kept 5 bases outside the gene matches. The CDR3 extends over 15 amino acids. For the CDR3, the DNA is TGTGCCAGCAGTTCCGCAGGACAGGGGACAGATACGCAGTATTTT. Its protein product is CASSSAGQGTDTQYF. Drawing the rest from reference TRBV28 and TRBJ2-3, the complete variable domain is DVKVTQSSRYLVKRTGEKVFLECVQDMDHENMFWYRQDPGLGLRLIYFSYDVKMKEKGDIPEGYSVSREKKERFSLILESASTNQTSMYLCASSSAGQGTDTQYFGPGTRLTVL.

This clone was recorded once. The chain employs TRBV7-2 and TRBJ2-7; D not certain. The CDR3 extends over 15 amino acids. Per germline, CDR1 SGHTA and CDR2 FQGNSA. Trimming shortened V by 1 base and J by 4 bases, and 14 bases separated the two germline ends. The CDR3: CASSLEASPSYEQYF. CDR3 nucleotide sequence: TGTGCCAGCAGCTTAGAAGCATCCCCGTCATACGAGCAGTACTTC.

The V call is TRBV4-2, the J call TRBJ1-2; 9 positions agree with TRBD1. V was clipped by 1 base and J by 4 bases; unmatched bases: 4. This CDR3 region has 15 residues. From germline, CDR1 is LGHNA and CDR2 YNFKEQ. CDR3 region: CASSQGQGGIYGYTF. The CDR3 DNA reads TGTGCCAGCAGCCAAGGACAGGGGGGGATCTATGGCTACACCTTC.

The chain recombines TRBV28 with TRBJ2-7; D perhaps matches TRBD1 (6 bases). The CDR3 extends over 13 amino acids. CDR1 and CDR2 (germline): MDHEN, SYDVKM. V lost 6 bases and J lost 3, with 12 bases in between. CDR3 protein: CASRPQGSYEQYF. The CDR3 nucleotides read TGTGCCAGCAGGCCACAGGGTAGCTACGAGCAGTACTTC.

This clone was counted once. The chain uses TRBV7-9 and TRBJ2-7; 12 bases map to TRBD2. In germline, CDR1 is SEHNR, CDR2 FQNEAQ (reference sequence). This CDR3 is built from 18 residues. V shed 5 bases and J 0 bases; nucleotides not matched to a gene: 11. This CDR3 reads CASSPRLAGAKNSYEQYF. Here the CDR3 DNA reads TGTGCCAGCAGCCCCCGACTAGCGGGAGCAAAGAACTCCTACGAGCAGTACTTC.

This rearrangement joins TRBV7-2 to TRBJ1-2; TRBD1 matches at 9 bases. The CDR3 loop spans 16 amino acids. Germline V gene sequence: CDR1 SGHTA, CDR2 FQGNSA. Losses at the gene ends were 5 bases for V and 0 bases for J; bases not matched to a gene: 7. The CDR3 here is CASSGRQGVANYGYTF. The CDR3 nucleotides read TGTGCCAGCAGCGGCAGACAGGGGGTCGCTAACTATGGCTACACCTTC.

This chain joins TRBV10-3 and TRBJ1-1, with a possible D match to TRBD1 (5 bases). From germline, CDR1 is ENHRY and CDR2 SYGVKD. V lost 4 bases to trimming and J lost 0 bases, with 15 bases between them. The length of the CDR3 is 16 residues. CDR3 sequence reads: CAISGGGYPLNTEAFF. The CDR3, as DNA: TGTGCCATCAGTGGGGGGGGGTATCCCCTGAACACTGAAGCTTTCTTT.

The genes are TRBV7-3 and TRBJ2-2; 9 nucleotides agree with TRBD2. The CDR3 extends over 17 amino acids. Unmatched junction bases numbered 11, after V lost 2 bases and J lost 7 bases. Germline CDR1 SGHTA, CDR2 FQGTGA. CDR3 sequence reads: CASSLGRAGGDHGELFF. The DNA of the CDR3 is TGTGCCAGCAGCTTAGGAAGAGCGGGGGGTGACCACGGGGAGCTGTTTTTT. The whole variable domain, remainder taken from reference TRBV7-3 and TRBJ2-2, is GAGVSQTPSNKVTEKGKYVELRCDPISGHTALYWYRQSLGQGPEFLIYFQGTGAADDSGLPNDRFFAVRPEGSVSTLKIQRTERGDSAVYLCASSLGRAGGDHGELFFGEGSRLTVL.

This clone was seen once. CDR3 sequence: CASSLLRGADGFPDTQYF. The DNA for the CDR3 is TGTGCCAGCAGTTTACTACGCGGGGCCGATGGATTTCCAGATACGCAGTATTTT. The V gene is TRBV27, the J gene TRBJ2-3, with D maybe TRBD2 (6 bases). This CDR3 contains 18 residues. V was cut by 2 bases and J by 4 bases, with 22 bases left in between. Germline CDR1 is MNHEY and CDR2 is SMNVEV (reference sequence).

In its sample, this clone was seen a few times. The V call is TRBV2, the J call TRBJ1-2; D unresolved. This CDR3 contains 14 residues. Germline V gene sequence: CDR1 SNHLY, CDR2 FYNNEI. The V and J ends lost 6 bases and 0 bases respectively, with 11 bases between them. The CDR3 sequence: CASRFEGSNYGYTF. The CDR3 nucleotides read TGTGCCAGCAGATTTGAGGGATCTAACTATGGCTACACCTTC.

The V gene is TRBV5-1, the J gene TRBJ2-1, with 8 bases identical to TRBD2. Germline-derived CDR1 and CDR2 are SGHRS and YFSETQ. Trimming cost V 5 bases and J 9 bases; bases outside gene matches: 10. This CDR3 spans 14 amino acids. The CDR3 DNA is TGCGCCAGCAGATTTTCCGGGACTAGTAGTGAGCAGTTCTTC. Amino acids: CASRFSGTSSEQFF.

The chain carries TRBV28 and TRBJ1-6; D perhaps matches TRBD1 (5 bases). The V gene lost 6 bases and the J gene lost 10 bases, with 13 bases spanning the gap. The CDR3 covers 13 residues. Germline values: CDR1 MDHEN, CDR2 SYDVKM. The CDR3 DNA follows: TGTGCCAGCAGATCCAGGGTACGCTCACCCCTCCACTTT. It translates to CASRSRVRSPLHF.

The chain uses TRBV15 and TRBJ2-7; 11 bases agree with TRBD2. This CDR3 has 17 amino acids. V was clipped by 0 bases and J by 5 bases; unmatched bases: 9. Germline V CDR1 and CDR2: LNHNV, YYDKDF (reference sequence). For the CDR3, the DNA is TGTGCCACCAGCAGAGATAGGCTAGCGGGAGGTAAACACGAGCAGTACTTC. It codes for CATSRDRLAGGKHEQYF.

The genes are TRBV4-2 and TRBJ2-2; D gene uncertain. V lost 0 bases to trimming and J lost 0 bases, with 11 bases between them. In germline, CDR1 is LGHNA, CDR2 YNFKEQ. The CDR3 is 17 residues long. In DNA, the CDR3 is TGTGCCAGCAGCCAAGAGCCTCGAGGAGCGAACACCGGGGAGCTGTTTTTT. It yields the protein CASSQEPRGANTGELFF.

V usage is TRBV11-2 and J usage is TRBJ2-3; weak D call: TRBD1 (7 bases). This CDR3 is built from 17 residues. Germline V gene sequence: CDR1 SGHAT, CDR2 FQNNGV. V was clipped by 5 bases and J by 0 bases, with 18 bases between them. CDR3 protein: CASSLRRGQASTDTQYF. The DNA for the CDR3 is TGTGCCAGCAGCCTCCGGAGGGGGCAGGCAAGCACAGATACGCAGTATTTT.

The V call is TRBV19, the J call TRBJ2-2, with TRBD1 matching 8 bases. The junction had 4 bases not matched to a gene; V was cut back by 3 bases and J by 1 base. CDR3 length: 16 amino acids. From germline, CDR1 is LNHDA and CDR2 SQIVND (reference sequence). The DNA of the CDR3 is TGTGCCAGTAGTATGGGGACAGGTCTGAACACCGGGGAGCTGTTTTTT. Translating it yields CASSMGTGLNTGELFF. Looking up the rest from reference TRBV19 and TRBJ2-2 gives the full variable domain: DGGITQSPKYLFRKEGQNVTLSCEQNLNHDAMYWYRQDPGQGLRLIYYSQIVNDFQKGDIAEGYSVSREKKESFPLTVTSAQKNPTAFYLCASSMGTGLNTGELFFGEGSRLTVL.

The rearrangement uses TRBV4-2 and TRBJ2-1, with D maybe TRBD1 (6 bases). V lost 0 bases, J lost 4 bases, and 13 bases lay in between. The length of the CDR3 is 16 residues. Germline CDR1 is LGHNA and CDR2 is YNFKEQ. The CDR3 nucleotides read TGTGCCAGCAGCCAAGAACAGGGATTCCCTTACAATGAGCAGTTCTTC. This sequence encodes CASSQEQGFPYNEQFF.

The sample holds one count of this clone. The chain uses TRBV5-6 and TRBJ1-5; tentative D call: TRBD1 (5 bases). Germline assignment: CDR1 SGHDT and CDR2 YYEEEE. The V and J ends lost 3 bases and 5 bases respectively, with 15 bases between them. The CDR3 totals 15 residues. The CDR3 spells CASSYGGVHHQPQHF. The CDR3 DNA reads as TGTGCCAGCAGCTACGGGGGTGTCCATCATCAGCCCCAGCATTTT.

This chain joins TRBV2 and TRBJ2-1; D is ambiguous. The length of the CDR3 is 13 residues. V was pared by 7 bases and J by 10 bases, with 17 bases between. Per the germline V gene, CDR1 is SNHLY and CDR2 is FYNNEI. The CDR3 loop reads CASTLAPFGEQFF. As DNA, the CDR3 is TGTGCCAGCACCCTGGCCCCATTTGGCGAGCAGTTCTTC.